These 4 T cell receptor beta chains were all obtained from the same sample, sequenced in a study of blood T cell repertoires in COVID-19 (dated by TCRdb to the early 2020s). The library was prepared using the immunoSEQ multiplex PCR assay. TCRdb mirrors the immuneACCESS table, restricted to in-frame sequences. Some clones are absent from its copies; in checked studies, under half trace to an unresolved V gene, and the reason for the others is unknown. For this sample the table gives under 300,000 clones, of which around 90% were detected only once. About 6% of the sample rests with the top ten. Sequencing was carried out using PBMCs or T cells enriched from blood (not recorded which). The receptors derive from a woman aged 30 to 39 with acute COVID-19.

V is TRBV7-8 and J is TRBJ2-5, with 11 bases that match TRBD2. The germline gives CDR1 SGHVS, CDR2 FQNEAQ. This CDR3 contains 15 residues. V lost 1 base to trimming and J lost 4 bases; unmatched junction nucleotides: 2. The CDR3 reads CASSLVAGGRETQYF. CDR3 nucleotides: TGTGCCAGCAGCTTAGTAGCGGGAGGGCGAGAGACCCAGTACTTC.

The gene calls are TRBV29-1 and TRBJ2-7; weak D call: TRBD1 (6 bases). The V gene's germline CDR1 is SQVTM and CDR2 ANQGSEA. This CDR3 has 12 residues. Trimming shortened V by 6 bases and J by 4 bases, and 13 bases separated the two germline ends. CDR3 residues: CSVGGQFYEQYF. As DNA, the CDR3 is TGCAGCGTGGGCGGACAGTTTTACGAGCAGTACTTC.

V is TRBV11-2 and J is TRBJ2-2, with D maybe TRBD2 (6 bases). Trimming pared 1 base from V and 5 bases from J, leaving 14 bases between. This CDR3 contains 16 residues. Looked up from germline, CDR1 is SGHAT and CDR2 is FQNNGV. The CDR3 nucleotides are TGTGCCAGCAGCTTAGCGTCTTTGGGGGGAACCGGGGAGCTGTTTTTT. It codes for CASSLASLGGTGELFF.

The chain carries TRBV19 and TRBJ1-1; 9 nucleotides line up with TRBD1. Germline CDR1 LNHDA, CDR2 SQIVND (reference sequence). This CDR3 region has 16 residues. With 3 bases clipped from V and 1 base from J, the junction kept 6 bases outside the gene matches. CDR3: CASSIAGTGQNTEAFF. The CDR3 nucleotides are TGTGCCAGTAGTATCGCCGGGACAGGGCAGAACACTGAAGCTTTCTTT.